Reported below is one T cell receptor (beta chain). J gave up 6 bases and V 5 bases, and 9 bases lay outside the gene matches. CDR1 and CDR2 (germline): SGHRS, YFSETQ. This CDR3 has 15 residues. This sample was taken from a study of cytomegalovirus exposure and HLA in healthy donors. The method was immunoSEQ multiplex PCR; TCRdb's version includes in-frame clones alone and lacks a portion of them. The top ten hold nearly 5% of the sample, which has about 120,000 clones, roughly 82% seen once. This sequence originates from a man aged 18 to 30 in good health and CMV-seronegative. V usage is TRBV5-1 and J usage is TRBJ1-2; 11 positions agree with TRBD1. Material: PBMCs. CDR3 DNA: TGCGCCAGCAGGCCCCGGGACAGGGGGGTTAATGGCTACACCTTC. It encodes CASRPRDRGVNGYTF. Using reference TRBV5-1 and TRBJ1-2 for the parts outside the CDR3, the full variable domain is KAGVTQTPRYLIKTRGQQVTLSCSPISGHRSVSWYQQTPGQGLQFLFEYFSETQRNKGNFPGRFSGRQFSNSRSEMNVSTLELGDSALYLCASRPRDRGVNGYTFGSGTRLTVV.